The following is a TCR beta chain sequence with its context. Antigen unknown. The repertoire was sequenced with immunoSEQ multiplex PCR; TCRdb's copy has only in-frame clones and lacks some. This sample has tens of thousands of clones; about nine tenths occur once, and the top ten carry approximately 1%. The V gene end was trimmed by 3 bases and the J gene end by 1 base; junction bases not matched to a gene: 0. The CDR3 is 14 amino acids. Looked up from germline, CDR1 is KGHSH and CDR2 is LQKENI. Time point meaning: pre-treatment baseline. Blood was drawn before treatment and at week 3 after checkpoint blockade. Apart from two fast progressors, RECIST 1.1 response was judged 12 weeks post-infusion. The sample belongs to a study of blood T cell dynamics during melanoma immunotherapy. Study-wide results and limits: At W3, later disease-control patients showed bifurcated PBMC repertoire changes, unlike progressors.

The specimen comprised blood, sampled from a patient treated with checkpoint blockade. The chain is built from TRBV18 and TRBJ1-1, with TRBD1 matching 9 bases. The source of this sequence is a human donor with melanoma. Written as DNA, the CDR3 is TGTGCCAGCTCACCGGGACAGGGGAACACTGAAGCTTTCTTT. Amino acid sequence: CASSPGQGNTEAFF.